These 17 T cell receptor beta chains were sequenced from one sample in a study of T-cell reconstitution after alpha-beta-depleted transplantation in children. For TCRbeta, the library was prepared with unique molecular identifiers. TCRdb processed the PCR reads anew with MiXCR; each CDR3 protein has one entry. The data show 700,000 to 950,000 distinct CDR3 sequences, 15% to 20% seen once. Sequenced here: PBMCs, mostly from graft donor cells, sampled 360 days after TCRalphabeta/CD19-depleted stem cell transplant. Receptor source: a male patient aged 10 to 17 who had a stem cell transplant for acute lymphoblastic leukemia, so the T cells may come from the graft donor.

This chain connects TRBV27 to TRBJ1-1, with D possibly matching TRBD1 (6 bases). The CDR3 spans 14 residues. Trimming removed 5 bases at V and 4 bases at J, with 14 bases between. CDR1 and CDR2 (germline): MNHEY, SMNVEV (reference sequence). The CDR3 reads CASSPRGWITEAFF. CDR3 sequence (DNA): TGTGCCAGCAGTCCCAGGGGTTGGATCACTGAAGCTTTCTTT.

Ten or more counts support this clonotype. The V call is TRBV5-1, the J call TRBJ2-7; 8 bases match TRBD1. After removal of 9 bases from V and 4 bases from J, the junction contained 9 bases not matched to a gene. The germline V gene encodes CDR1 SGHRS and CDR2 YFSETQ. The CDR3 has 13 amino acids. CDR3 sequence (DNA): TGCGCCACCTCGACAGGGGCAATGTACGAGCAGTACTTC. This translates into CATSTGAMYEQYF.

The chain combines TRBV27 with TRBJ2-7; D is unresolved. With 5 bases removed from V and 1 base from J, the gap between germline ends came to 15 bases. Looked up from germline, CDR1 is MNHEY and CDR2 is SMNVEV (reference sequence). This CDR3 spans 15 amino acids. CDR3 bases: TGTGCCAGCAGTGTGACCAAACGCAGTTCCTACGAGCAGTACTTC. This translates into CASSVTKRSSYEQYF.

In this sample, this clonotype turned up many times. V and J are TRBV6-5 and TRBJ2-1, with D possibly being TRBD2 (6 bases). Trimming took 6 bases from V and 7 from J, leaving 19 bases between them. The CDR3 is 15 residues long. The germline V gene has CDR1 MNHEY and CDR2 SVGAGI. CDR3 DNA sequence: TGTGCCAGCAGCCCCCCCGAGCGGGTGGGTAATGAGCAGTTCTTC. Translation gives CASSPPERVGNEQFF.

This clonotype turned up a few times. The chain has TRBV6-1 and TRBJ2-2; 8 bases align to TRBD1. Germline V gene lookup returns CDR1 MNHNS and CDR2 SASEGT. V lost 7 bases, J lost 7 bases, and 8 bases stayed unmatched. This CDR3 is built from 14 residues. CDR3 bases: TGTGCCAGCAAAACAGGGGGGAGTGGCGGGGAGCTGTTTTTT. Translating it yields CASKTGGSGGELFF.

The chain recombines TRBV29-1 with TRBJ2-1; D unresolved. This CDR3 contains 14 residues. Germline values: CDR1 SQVTM, CDR2 ANQGSEA. Trimming cost V 3 bases and J 9 bases, with 18 bases left between them. The CDR3 bases are TGCAGCGTTGATGGCGCAGGTGGGGTGAGTGAGCAGTTCTTC. Its translation: CSVDGAGGVSEQFF.

The genes are TRBV7-6 and TRBJ2-3, with D possibly TRBD2 on 5 matching bases. The V and J ends lost 3 bases and 2 bases respectively, with 15 bases between them. CDR3 length: 16 residues. The germline CDR1 and CDR2 sequences are SGHVS and FNYEAQ. This CDR3 is CASSLSSLLFTDTQYF. CDR3 nucleotides: TGTGCCAGCAGCTTGTCTAGCCTGTTGTTCACAGATACGCAGTATTTT.

This clonotype appeared a single time. The gene calls are TRBV6-1 and TRBJ2-1; 9 bases are a match to TRBD2. The trim removed 8 bases at V and 4 bases at J, leaving 6 bases unmatched. This CDR3 region has 14 residues. In germline, CDR1 is MNHNS, CDR2 SASEGT. CDR3 protein: CASLSGRRYNEQFF. The CDR3 coding sequence is TGTGCCAGCCTTAGCGGGAGAAGATACAATGAGCAGTTCTTC.

The chain is built from TRBV12-3 or TRBV12-4 and TRBJ2-2; tentatively, D is TRBD2 (6 bases). The V end was cut by 5 bases, the J end by 1 base, with 8 bases between. The CDR3 contains 14 residues. CDR3: CASSQRVNTGELFF. Here the CDR3 DNA reads TGTGCCAGCAGTCAGCGGGTGAACACCGGGGAGCTGTTTTTT.

The CDR3 sequence: CASSRLIAGGVYEQYF. CDR3 nucleotide sequence: TGTGCCAGCAGTCGACTCATAGCGGGAGGGGTCTACGAGCAGTACTTC. The rearrangement uses TRBV11-2 and TRBJ2-7; 11 nucleotides line up with TRBD2. Looked up from germline, CDR1 is SGHAT and CDR2 is FQNNGV. The trim removed 6 bases at V and 3 bases at J, leaving 10 bases unmatched. There are 16 residues in the CDR3.

This clonotype was picked up a small number of times. The genes are TRBV5-6 and TRBJ2-1; TRBD2 agrees at 9 bases. Germline trimming cut 1 base from V and 8 bases from J; bases unmatched to any gene: 10. The CDR3 length is 16 residues. In germline, CDR1 is SGHDT, CDR2 YYEEEE. CDR3 DNA sequence: TGTGCCAGCAGCTTGTTGCGGGAGGGGGGGATCCATGAGCAGTTCTTC. This sequence encodes CASSLLREGGIHEQFF.

This clonotype was found a few times. The V and J genes are TRBV18 and TRBJ2-3; 11 bases fit TRBD2. The CDR3 contains 18 residues. V trimming: 0 bases; J trimming: 2 bases; junction bases outside the gene matches: 7. Germline CDR1 KGHSH, CDR2 LQKENI. As DNA, the CDR3 is TGTGCCAGCTCACCACCCCCTGGACTAGCGGGTCACACAGATACGCAGTATTTT. It encodes CASSPPPGLAGHTDTQYF.

Only a few counts were recorded for this clonotype. V usage is TRBV7-2 and J usage is TRBJ1-1; D ambiguous. From germline, CDR1 is SGHTA and CDR2 FQGNSA. The ends were cut back, 4 bases at V and 11 bases at J, with 11 bases in the middle. The CDR3 has 11 amino acids. CDR3 residues: CASSYDVVAFF. CDR3 bases: TGTGCCAGCAGCTATGACGTGGTGGCTTTCTTT. Combining the CDR3 with reference TRBV7-2 and TRBJ1-1 gives the whole variable domain GAGVSQSPSNKVTEKGKDVELRCDPISGHTALYWYRQSLGQGLEFLIYFQGNSAPDKSGLPSDRFSAERTGGSVSTLTIQRTQQEDSAVYLCASSYDVVAFFGQGTRLTVV.

V usage is TRBV4-3 and J usage is TRBJ2-2, with TRBD2 matching 7 bases. CDR1 is LGHNA and CDR2 is YSLEER in the germline V gene. The V gene end was trimmed by 1 base and the J gene end by 0 bases; junction bases not matched to a gene: 5. The CDR3 sequence is 17 residues long. The CDR3 sequence is CASSQVTLAANTGELFF. CDR3 DNA: TGCGCCAGCAGCCAAGTTACTCTAGCGGCGAACACCGGGGAGCTGTTTTTT.

In this sample, this clonotype turned up a few times. The V gene is TRBV20-1, the J gene TRBJ2-1; tentatively, D is TRBD2 (5 bases). The CDR3 totals 17 residues. Trimming removed 0 bases at V and 0 bases at J, with 15 bases between. Germline loops: CDR1 DFQATT, CDR2 SNEGSKA (reference sequence). This chain's CDR3 is CSARDSDGKSSYNEQFF. The CDR3 DNA reads as TGCAGTGCTAGAGATAGCGACGGGAAGAGCTCCTACAATGAGCAGTTCTTC.

This clonotype was seen a handful of times. The V and J genes are TRBV7-3 and TRBJ2-1, with D tentatively TRBD1 (6 bases). The germline V gene encodes CDR1 SGHTA and CDR2 FQGTGA. Trimming removed 1 base from V and 4 bases from J, with 14 bases in between. The CDR3 extends over 16 amino acids. The CDR3 nucleotides read TGTGCCAGCAGCTTAAACGGTGGGGGCCTTTACAATGAGCAGTTCTTC. Translating gives CASSLNGGGLYNEQFF.

This chain uses TRBV10-3 with TRBJ2-3; tentatively, D is TRBD1 or TRBD2 (5 bases each). V was cut by 6 bases and J by 5 bases, with 9 bases left in between. The germline V gene has CDR1 ENHRY and CDR2 SYGVKD. The CDR3 is 12 amino acids. CDR3 region: CAISPRGDTQYF. DNA for the CDR3: TGTGCCATCAGCCCGAGGGGAGATACGCAGTATTTT.